The 3 T cell receptor beta chains given below trace back to one sample, sequenced in a study of PD-L1 blockade in urothelial cancer. This table comes from immunoSEQ multiplex PCR, and its TCRdb copy is limited to in-frame clones, with some not included. The table lists around 100,000 clones, around 86% of them singletons. Time point of the sample: pretreatment peripheral blood. Sequenced here: PBMCs, sampled around atezolizumab (anti-PD-L1) treatment. These receptors were taken from a man aged 55 to 70 with urothelial cancer.

The DNA of the CDR3 is TGTGCCAGCATCGACAACCCCGGTGAAGCTTTCTTT. Amino acid sequence: CASIDNPGEAFF. V is TRBV7-9 and J is TRBJ1-1; D ambiguous. V dropped 7 bases and J dropped 7 bases, with 13 bases sitting between them. The CDR3 has 12 residues. Germline-derived CDR1 and CDR2 are SEHNR and FQNEAQ (reference sequence).

V is TRBV29-1 and J is TRBJ2-3; 12 bases agree with TRBD2. The CDR3 extends over 14 amino acids. Germline V gene lookup returns CDR1 SQVTM and CDR2 ANQGSEA. The V gene end was trimmed by 7 bases and the J gene end by 4 bases; junction bases not matched to a gene: 6. As DNA, the CDR3 is TGCAGCGCGACCTCTAGCGGGGGGGCAGATACGCAGTATTTT. Its translation: CSATSSGGADTQYF.

The genes are TRBV5-6 and TRBJ1-1; D is ambiguous. Per germline, CDR1 SGHDT and CDR2 YYEEEE. This CDR3 contains 15 residues. V shed 2 bases and J shed 0 bases, with 11 bases lying between them. CDR3 nucleotides: TGTGCCAGCAGCTTTTCGTCCGTTTTGAACACTGAAGCTTTCTTT. Encoded protein: CASSFSSVLNTEAFF.